One sample yielded the 15 T cell receptor beta chains listed below, sequenced in a study of T cells in Graves' hyperthyroidism and ophthalmopathy. The CDR3 regions of TCR beta were amplified from RNA transcripts. First-round RT-PCR with HTBI primers amplified the TCR CDR3 region. MiXCR was run by TCRdb on the multiplex PCR reads, yielding one entry per CDR3 protein. The sample yields over 700,000 distinct CDR3 sequences, 38% seen once. Sequenced input: blood. Receptor source: a man younger than 30 with Graves' hyperthyroidism.

This clonotype was seen at least ten times. V usage is TRBV2 and J usage is TRBJ2-5; D unclear. The V end lost 7 bases, the J end lost 4 bases, and 19 bases lay between the germline ends. The CDR3 extends over 15 amino acids. Germline V gene lookup returns CDR1 SNHLY and CDR2 FYNNEI. The CDR3 spells CASKESDLVIETQYF. CDR3 in DNA: TGTGCCAGCAAGGAAAGCGACCTGGTAATAGAGACCCAGTACTTC.

This clonotype has more than one count but fewer than ten. The chain carries TRBV12-3 or TRBV12-4 and TRBJ1-1; no definite D call. Trimming pared 7 bases from V and 4 bases from J, leaving 13 bases between. The CDR3 totals 13 residues. The CDR3 loop reads CASTGDKFTEAFF. DNA of the CDR3: TGTGCCAGCACGGGCGACAAGTTCACTGAAGCTTTCTTT.

This clonotype was seen only a few times. The junction differs from germline at one of its ends, possibly a read error. The V and J genes are TRBV5-1 and TRBJ2-2, with 9 bases that match TRBD2. This CDR3 spans 14 amino acids. CDR1 and CDR2 from the germline V gene are SGHRS and YFSETQ. The CDR3 region has the DNA TGTGCCAGCAGACCCGGGACTAGCCCCGGGGAGCTGTTTTTT. Protein sequence: CASRPGTSPGELFF.

Regarding this clonotype: A much larger clone lies a single base off, so this may be a read error. V is TRBV10-3 and J is TRBJ1-5; D is unresolved. The CDR3 spans 12 residues. Germline V gene lookup returns CDR1 ENHRY and CDR2 SYGVKD. V was pared by 7 bases and J by 3 bases, with 7 bases between. CDR3: CAINGLNQPQHF. For the CDR3, the DNA is TGTGCCATCAACGGACTCAATCAGCCCCAGCATTTT.

The chain links TRBV7-2 to TRBJ1-2; 9 nucleotides agree with TRBD1. Germline-derived CDR1 and CDR2 are SGHTA and FQGNSA. CDR3 length: 15 residues. With 6 bases clipped from V and 4 bases from J, the junction kept 9 bases outside the gene matches. CDR3 sequence: CASSPGTGNIYGYTF. The CDR3 DNA reads TGTGCCAGCAGTCCCGGGACAGGGAACATCTATGGCTACACCTTC.

In this sample, this clonotype turned up a few times. The chain couples TRBV4-2 to TRBJ2-7; 12 bases line up with TRBD2. The CDR3 length is 15 residues. The trim removed 4 bases at V and 6 bases at J, leaving 7 bases unmatched. The germline CDR1 and CDR2 sequences are LGHNA and YNFKEQ. CDR3 nucleotides: TGTGCCAGCAGCCCGCTAGCGGGAGGGCCCAGCGAGCAGTACTTC. Protein product: CASSPLAGGPSEQYF.

This clonotype was picked up many times. This chain connects TRBV2 to TRBJ2-5; D is ambiguous. Germline V gene sequence: CDR1 SNHLY, CDR2 FYNNEI. This CDR3 has 12 residues. V was shortened by 3 bases and J by 2 bases, with 4 bases between the two germline ends. CDR3 loop: CASSDWQETQYF. The CDR3 region has the DNA TGTGCCAGCAGTGACTGGCAAGAGACCCAGTACTTC.

This chain's CDR3 is CASGWPFSKNTIYF. The DNA of the CDR3 is TGTGCCAGTGGATGGCCGTTCTCTAAAAACACCATATATTTT. V gene TRBV12-3 or TRBV12-4 combines with J gene TRBJ1-3; no reliable D call. The CDR3 has 14 amino acids. The V gene lost 9 bases and the J gene lost 6 bases, with 18 bases spanning the gap.

The sample holds many counts of this clonotype. The chain carries TRBV11-2 and TRBJ2-5, with 8 bases that match TRBD1. Germline V gene sequence: CDR1 SGHAT, CDR2 FQNNGV. The V gene end was trimmed by 5 bases and the J gene end by 5 bases; junction bases not matched to a gene: 7. The CDR3 spans 14 residues. The CDR3 DNA is TGTGCCAGCAGCCGAACGACAGGGGACGAGACCCAGTACTTC. Translated: CASSRTTGDETQYF.

V and J are TRBV7-2 and TRBJ2-5; no reliable D call. The CDR3 extends over 11 amino acids. V lost 7 bases to trimming and J lost 5 bases, with 8 bases between them. Germline CDR1 is SGHTA and CDR2 is FQGNSA. Here the CDR3 DNA reads TGTGCCAGCACGTTGATGGAGACCCAGTACTTC. Translated, it gives CASTLMETQYF.

This clonotype was counted between two and nine times. This chain links TRBV5-1 with TRBJ1-1, with 9 bases identical to TRBD1. This CDR3 spans 16 amino acids. Germline V gene data show CDR1 as SGHRS and CDR2 as YFSETQ. After removal of 1 base from V and 1 base from J, the junction contained 5 bases not matched to a gene. In nucleotides, the CDR3 is TGCGCCAGCAGCTTGAGGTCGGGACAGGGGAACACTGAAGCTTTCTTT. Encoded protein: CASSLRSGQGNTEAFF.

This clonotype occurred a few times. The chain joins TRBV20-1 to TRBJ2-7, with 10 nucleotides matching TRBD1. The germline V gene encodes CDR1 DFQATT and CDR2 SNEGSKA (reference sequence). The CDR3 runs 12 residues. The CDR3 protein is CSPGTGAYEQYF. CDR3 in DNA: TGCAGCCCCGGGACAGGGGCCTACGAGCAGTACTTC.

The chain employs TRBV2 and TRBJ1-5; D unclear. Trimming took 6 bases from V and 3 from J, leaving 12 bases between them. CDR1 is SNHLY and CDR2 is FYNNEI in the germline V gene. The CDR3 is 14 amino acids. This CDR3 is CASSREHANQPQHF. In nucleotides, the CDR3 is TGTGCCAGCAGCCGGGAACATGCCAATCAGCCCCAGCATTTT.

This clonotype was seen only a few times. Here the CDR3 reads CASESGQGKFEQYF. CDR3 sequence (DNA): TGTGCCAGCGAGTCCGGGCAGGGAAAATTCGAGCAGTACTTC. The chain links TRBV7-2 to TRBJ2-7; possibly TRBD1 for D (5 bases). This CDR3 region has 14 residues. Between the trimmed V and J ends, which lost 8 bases and 6 bases, there was a span of 20 bases. CDR1 and CDR2 (germline): SGHTA, FQGNSA. The whole variable domain, filled in from reference TRBV7-2 and TRBJ2-7, reads GAGVSQSPSNKVTEKGKDVELRCDPISGHTALYWYRQSLGQGLEFLIYFQGNSAPDKSGLPSDRFSAERTGGSVSTLTIQRTQQEDSAVYLCASESGQGKFEQYFGPGTRLTVT.

On this clonotype itself: Given a much more abundant clone one base away, this may be a read error. The rearrangement uses TRBV29-1 and TRBJ1-3; TRBD1 might be the D (5 bases). Trimming took off 4 bases at V and 4 bases at J, with 14 bases between the two ends. Germline CDR1 is SQVTM and CDR2 is ANQGSEA. This CDR3 is built from 14 residues. Here the CDR3 DNA reads TGCAGCGTTGGGGACGCCCCTGCAGGAAACACCATATATTTT. The encoded protein is CSVGDAPAGNTIYF.